This T cell receptor (beta chain) was captured by sequencing in a study of T cells in Graves' hyperthyroidism and ophthalmopathy. Germline lookup yields CDR1 SGDLS and CDR2 YYNGEE. The CDR3 is 17 residues long. Trimming removed 0 bases from V and 0 bases from J, with 15 bases in between. Amplified TCR beta CDR3 regions came from RNA transcripts. The study used the HTBI primer set for a first-round RT-PCR of the TCR CDR3. Via MiXCR, TCRdb re-called the multiplex PCR reads, giving one row per CDR3 protein. Altogether about 720,000 distinct CDR3 sequences are present, around a sixth being singletons, with the ten largest covering 16%.

Sequencing was performed on blood. This TCR derives from a woman aged 45-65 years with Graves' hyperthyroidism that later progressed to Graves' ophthalmopathy. The chain employs TRBV9 and TRBJ1-2; possibly TRBD1 for D (6 bases). The CDR3 loop is CASSVAETGITNYGYTF. CDR3 DNA: TGTGCCAGCAGCGTAGCCGAGACAGGAATTACTAACTATGGCTACACCTTC.